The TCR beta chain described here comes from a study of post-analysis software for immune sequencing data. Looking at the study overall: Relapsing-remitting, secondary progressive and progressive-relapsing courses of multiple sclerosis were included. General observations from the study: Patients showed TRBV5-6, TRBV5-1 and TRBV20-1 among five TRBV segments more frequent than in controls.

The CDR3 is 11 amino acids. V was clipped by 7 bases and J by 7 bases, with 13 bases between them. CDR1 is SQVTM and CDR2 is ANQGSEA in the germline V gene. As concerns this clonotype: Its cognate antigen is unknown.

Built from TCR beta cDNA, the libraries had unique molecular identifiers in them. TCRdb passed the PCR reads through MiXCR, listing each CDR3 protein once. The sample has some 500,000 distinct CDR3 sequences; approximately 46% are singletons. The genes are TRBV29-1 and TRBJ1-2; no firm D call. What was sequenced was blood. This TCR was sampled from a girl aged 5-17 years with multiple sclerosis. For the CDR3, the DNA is TGCAGCGCCGGGTCCTATGGTGGCTACACCTTC. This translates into CSAGSYGGYTF.